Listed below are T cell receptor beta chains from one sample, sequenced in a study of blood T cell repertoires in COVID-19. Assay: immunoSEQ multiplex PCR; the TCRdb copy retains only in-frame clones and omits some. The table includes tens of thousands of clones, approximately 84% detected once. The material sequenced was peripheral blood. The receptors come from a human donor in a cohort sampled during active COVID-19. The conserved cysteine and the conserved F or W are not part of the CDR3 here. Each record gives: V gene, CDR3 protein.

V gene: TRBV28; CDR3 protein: ASRETANYGYT
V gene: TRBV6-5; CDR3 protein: ASTAWGGAQH
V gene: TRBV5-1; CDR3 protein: ASSFGSGRAYEQY
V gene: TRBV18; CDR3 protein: ASSPRIHQGNEQF
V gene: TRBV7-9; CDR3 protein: ASSFGGGAIRDEQF
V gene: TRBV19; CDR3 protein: ASSMTLAGGNFPPYEQY
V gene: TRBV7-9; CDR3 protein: ASSLGRGRGQY
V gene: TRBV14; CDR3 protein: ASSQGLGREQY
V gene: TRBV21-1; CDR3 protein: ASSKELGQASDTQY
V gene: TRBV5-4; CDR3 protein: ASSLDSSPSGNTIY
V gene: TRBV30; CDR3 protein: ASTGLAGGPFVYEQY
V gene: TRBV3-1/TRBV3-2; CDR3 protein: ASSQVSAGELF
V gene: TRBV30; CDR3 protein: AWTGETTDTQY